This T cell receptor beta chain was captured in a study of T-cell reconstitution after alpha-beta-depleted transplantation in children. As it was prepared, the TCRbeta library received unique molecular identifiers. One entry per CDR3 protein results from TCRdb running MiXCR on the PCR reads. The table has about 97,000 distinct CDR3 sequences, less than 6% seen once. This clonotype was observed at least ten times. The receptor comes from a female patient aged 2 to 10 who had a stem cell transplant for Fanconi anemia, so the T cells may come from the graft donor. This specimen consisted of PBMCs, mostly from graft donor cells, obtained 60 days after TCRalphabeta/CD19-depleted stem cell transplant.

The CDR3 DNA sequence: TGTGCCAGCAGTTTACTGGGACGGGCGAACACTGAAGCTTTCTTT. It translates to CASSLLGRANTEAFF. J is TRBJ1-1 and V is TRBV28; D is possibly TRBD1 (5 bases). Germline V gives CDR1 MDHEN, CDR2 SYDVKM. Deletions cut 2 bases from V and 1 base from J, with 11 bases between. The CDR3 runs 15 residues.